The present T cell receptor beta chain was sequenced within a study of T cells in narcolepsy. Study-level results: Same-patient CSF and blood CD4+ T cell clonotypes included HCRT-specific and TRIB2-specific autoreactive ones. No autoreactive T cell clone sequences appeared in some memory CD4+ repertoires. Autoreactive clonotypes reportedly recurred in blood of same and different patients, not controls.

Repertoires were generated with immunoSEQ multiplex PCR, while TCRdb's copy carries only in-frame clones and drops some. This table holds just under 35,000 clones, around 80% found once. CDR3 length equals 11 residues. CDR1 and CDR2 (germline): LNHDA, SQIVND (reference sequence). V was clipped by 8 bases and J by 7 bases; unmatched bases: 4. This clone was detected only a few times. Its specificity is unknown. Sequencing used memory (CD45RA-) CD4+ T cells from blood. This chain connects TRBV19 to TRBJ1-1, with TRBD1 matching over 7 bases. The TCR comes from a human donor in good health. The DNA for the CDR3 is TGTGCCAGTCGGAGGGGGCTTGAAGCTTTCTTT. Protein product: CASRRGLEAFF.